The 6 T cell receptor beta chains below come from one sample, sequenced in a study of cytomegalovirus exposure and HLA in healthy donors. 13 Jbeta primers and 60 Vbeta primers were used for the PCR. Profiled with immunoSEQ multiplex PCR; TCRdb holds only in-frame clones, not every one. The sample has roughly 200,000 clones, around 90% seen once; the top ten hold more than 1%. Sequenced: PBMCs. The source of these receptors is a boy aged 2-9 years in good health and CMV-seronegative.

V is TRBV5-6 and J is TRBJ1-4; no clear D gene. Germline CDR1 and CDR2: SGHDT and YYEEEE. Trimming cost V 1 base and J 1 base, with 11 bases left between them. CDR3 length equals 16 residues. This CDR3 reads CASSLYGVGTNEKLFF. The DNA of the CDR3 is TGTGCCAGCAGCTTGTACGGGGTAGGAACTAATGAAAAACTGTTTTTT.

The chain has TRBV5-1 and TRBJ2-1; 8 bases fit TRBD1. V lost 2 bases and J lost 3; bases outside the gene matches: 7. Germline-derived CDR1 and CDR2 are SGHRS and YFSETQ. The CDR3 has 16 residues. The CDR3 region has the DNA TGCGCCAGCAGCTTCTACGGACAGGGATACTACAATGAGCAGTTCTTC. It yields the protein CASSFYGQGYYNEQFF.

This clone has more than one count but fewer than ten. The rearrangement links TRBV6-5 to TRBJ1-2; 8 bases align to TRBD1. V gave up 6 bases and J gave up 4 bases; unmatched junction bases: 10. The CDR3 consists of 15 residues. In germline, CDR1 is MNHEY, CDR2 SVGAGI. The CDR3 DNA reads as TGTGCCAGCAGGGCCTACAGGGACAGGAGCTATGGCTACACCTTC. It codes for CASRAYRDRSYGYTF.

The sample holds one count of this clone. This chain links TRBV2 with TRBJ2-7, with D unclear. V dropped 2 bases and J dropped 4 bases, with 6 bases sitting between them. Germline CDR1 SNHLY, CDR2 FYNNEI. The CDR3 runs to 12 residues. The CDR3 is CASSEHGYEQYF. The CDR3 DNA reads as TGTGCCAGCAGTGAACACGGGTACGAGCAGTACTTC. The complete variable domain, with remaining parts taken from reference TRBV2 and TRBJ2-7, reads EPEVTQTPSHQVTQMGQEVILRCVPISNHLYFYWYRQILGQKVEFLVSFYNNEISEKSEIFDDQFSVERPDGSNFTLKIRSTKLEDSAMYFCASSEHGYEQYFGPGTRLTVT.

This chain joins TRBV28 and TRBJ1-1, with D tentatively TRBD1 (6 bases). V dropped 2 bases and J dropped 2 bases, with 12 bases sitting between them. CDR3 size: 15 residues. CDR1 is MDHEN, CDR2 SYDVKM, per germline. CDR3 in DNA: TGTGCCAGCAGTTTACCATTGGGGGCTAACACTGAAGCTTTCTTT. It is translated as CASSLPLGANTEAFF.

V gene TRBV27 combines with J gene TRBJ2-2; D call uncertain. CDR1 is MNHEY, CDR2 SMNVEV, per germline (reference sequence). There are 12 residues in the CDR3. The V gene lost 2 bases and the J gene lost 7 bases, with 5 bases spanning the gap. CDR3 residues: CASSLILGELFF. The CDR3 DNA sequence: TGTGCCAGCAGTTTAATCCTCGGGGAGCTGTTTTTT.